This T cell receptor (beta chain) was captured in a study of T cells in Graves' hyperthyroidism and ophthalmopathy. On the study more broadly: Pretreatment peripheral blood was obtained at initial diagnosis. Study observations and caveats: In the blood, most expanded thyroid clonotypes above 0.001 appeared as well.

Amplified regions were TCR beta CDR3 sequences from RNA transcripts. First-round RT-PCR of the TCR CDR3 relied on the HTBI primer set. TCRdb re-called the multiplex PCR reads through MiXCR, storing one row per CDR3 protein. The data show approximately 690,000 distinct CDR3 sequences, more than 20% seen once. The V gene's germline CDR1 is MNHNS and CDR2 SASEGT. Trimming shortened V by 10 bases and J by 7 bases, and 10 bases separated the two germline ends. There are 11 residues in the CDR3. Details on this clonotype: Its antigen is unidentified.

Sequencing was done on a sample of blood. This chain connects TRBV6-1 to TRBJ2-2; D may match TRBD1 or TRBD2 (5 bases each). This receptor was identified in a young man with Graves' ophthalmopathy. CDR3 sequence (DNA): TGTGCCACCAGGGACCTCGGGGAGCTGTTTTTT. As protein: CATRDLGELFF.